This is a list of T cell receptor beta chains from one sample in a study of T cell responses to AZD1222 COVID-19 vaccine. Here immunoSEQ multiplex PCR was the method, and the copy in TCRdb shows in-frame clones only, minus some. This table has 100,000 to 120,000 clones, around 90% appearing once. The sequenced sample was peripheral blood, obtained on day 0 of AZD1222 vaccination. Receptors originate from an adult in good health. Both conserved end residues are part of each CDR3. The order of the fields is CDR3 protein, J gene, V gene.

CDR3: CASSSSRVPEAFF; J: TRBJ1-1; V: TRBV11-2
CDR3: CATQGGQGAYNEQFF; J: TRBJ2-1; V: TRBV6-5
CDR3: CASSYSPRQGHTEAFF; J: TRBJ1-1; V: TRBV6-6
CDR3: CASTLDAFSPLHF; J: TRBJ1-6; V: TRBV4-2
CDR3: CASSRPGGVAFF; J: TRBJ1-1; V: TRBV27
CDR3: CASSSDRNTEAFF; J: TRBJ1-1; V: TRBV6-5
CDR3: CASSSGQGASYEQYF; J: TRBJ2-7; V: TRBV11-3
CDR3: CASGTGRLGNTEAFF; J: TRBJ1-1; V: TRBV7-9
CDR3: CASSSLGQGLYGYTF; J: TRBJ1-2; V: TRBV19
CDR3: CASSLEAGWTEAFF; J: TRBJ1-1; V: TRBV7-6
CDR3: CASSPGLEQYF; J: TRBJ2-7; V: TRBV18
CDR3: CASSLFIFQASNEQFF; J: TRBJ2-1; V: TRBV5-1
CDR3: CASSNTGGAEAFF; J: TRBJ1-1; V: TRBV19
CDR3: CASSLWAGATNTEAFF; J: TRBJ1-1; V: TRBV5-1
CDR3: CASSLRARTDTGELFF; J: TRBJ2-2; V: TRBV11-2
CDR3: CASSFPSTGELFF; J: TRBJ2-2; V: TRBV10-1
CDR3: CASSLGGGELFF; J: TRBJ2-2; V: TRBV5-1
CDR3: CASRFERGTGELFF; J: TRBJ2-2; V: TRBV6-5
CDR3: CASSTGTVEAFF; J: TRBJ1-1; V: TRBV19
CDR3: CASSNRLRNTEAFF; J: TRBJ1-1; V: TRBV5-6
CDR3: CASSFSLAGYEQYF; J: TRBJ2-7; V: TRBV11-2
CDR3: CASISLNTEAFF; J: TRBJ1-1; V: TRBV19
CDR3: CASSLAWTVEAFF; J: TRBJ1-1; V: TRBV7-2
CDR3: CANRGHRTEAFF; J: TRBJ1-1; V: TRBV9
CDR3: CASSQRSAGSNTGELFF; J: TRBJ2-2; V: TRBV4-1
CDR3: CASSLGTREQFF; J: TRBJ2-1; V: TRBV3-1/TRBV3-2
CDR3: CATSRVRDEKLFF; J: TRBJ1-4; V: TRBV15
CDR3: CASTQDSYNEQFF; J: TRBJ2-1; V: TRBV10-2
CDR3: CASSQAGFAEAFF; J: TRBJ1-1; V: TRBV4-1
CDR3: CASSLGQGNTIYF; J: TRBJ1-3; V: TRBV5-5
CDR3: CASSATGYHNSPLHF; J: TRBJ1-6; V: TRBV11-2
CDR3: CASSLGADYIWAFF; J: TRBJ1-1; V: TRBV5-6
CDR3: CASSSPGQGSYEQYF; J: TRBJ2-7; V: TRBV11-2
CDR3: CASSNLGQAEDTQYF; J: TRBJ2-3; V: TRBV7-9
CDR3: CASSEVVYRGYEQYF; J: TRBJ2-7; V: TRBV6-1
CDR3: CASSLSGPTYEQYF; J: TRBJ2-7; V: TRBV5-4
CDR3: CATSRDLQTGGYTF; J: TRBJ1-2; V: TRBV15
CDR3: CASSISGPGGTEAFF; J: TRBJ1-1; V: TRBV19
CDR3: CASSRDLGTEAFF; J: TRBJ1-1; V: TRBV11-2
CDR3: CASHPRGARYEQYF; J: TRBJ2-7; V: TRBV27
CDR3: CASSRFGLPTYEQYF; J: TRBJ2-7; V: TRBV14
CDR3: CAWSRTSGGLDTQYF; J: TRBJ2-3; V: TRBV30
CDR3: CSVETSIGSPLHF; J: TRBJ1-6; V: TRBV29-1
CDR3: CASSLMGNQPQHF; J: TRBJ1-5; V: TRBV28
CDR3: CASSLGGDPVNTEAFF; J: TRBJ1-1; V: TRBV7-2
CDR3: CASSPGWEQPQHF; J: TRBJ1-5; V: TRBV18
CDR3: CASSKTGASAYEQYF; J: TRBJ2-7; V: TRBV5-1
CDR3: CASSLKRQQETQYF; J: TRBJ2-5; V: TRBV5-4
CDR3: CASGQVNAYEQYF; J: TRBJ2-7; V: TRBV12-3/TRBV12-4
CDR3: CASSSEEAFF; J: TRBJ1-1; V: TRBV28
CDR3: CASSSAQGSGMNTEAFF; J: TRBJ1-1; V: TRBV7-8
CDR3: CATSITVATNEKLFF; J: TRBJ1-4; V: TRBV15
CDR3: CASSLWQGADTQYF; J: TRBJ2-3; V: TRBV5-4